Following are 30 T cell receptor beta chains from one sample sequenced in a study of STAT5B mutations in CD4+ large granular lymphocyte leukemia. Generated by immunoSEQ multiplex PCR, the TCRdb table keeps only in-frame clones and is missing some. The sample contains 37,000 or so clones, around nine tenths of which appear only once. The sequenced sample was CD4+ T cells from blood buffy coats. These receptors originate from a human donor in good health.

The V call is TRBV2, the J call TRBJ1-4, with D maybe TRBD1 (5 bases). Trimming left V 5 bases short and J 0 bases short, with 19 bases between. CDR1 SNHLY and CDR2 FYNNEI come from the germline V gene. The CDR3 extends over 18 amino acids. This CDR3 is CASSPLPGSLSTNEKLFF. Here the CDR3 DNA reads TGTGCCAGCAGTCCTCTTCCAGGGTCACTCTCAACTAATGAAAAACTGTTTTTT.

The CDR3 coding sequence is TGCGCCAGCAGCGGTTCCGGGACAGGGAACACTGAAGCTTTCTTT. Translation gives CASSGSGTGNTEAFF. This chain joins TRBV5-1 and TRBJ1-1; 8 bases line up with TRBD1. Germline trimming cut 4 bases from V and 1 base from J; bases unmatched to any gene: 6. The germline gives CDR1 SGHRS, CDR2 YFSETQ. The CDR3 sequence is 15 residues long.

This clone has only a few counts. The chain links TRBV5-8 to TRBJ1-2; TRBD1 might be the D (5 bases). The CDR3 covers 14 residues. Germline V gene lookup returns CDR1 SGHTS and CDR2 YDEGEE. Trimming cost V 4 bases and J 1 base, with 11 bases left between them. The CDR3 region is CASSPRGRNYGYTF. In DNA, the CDR3 is TGTGCCAGCAGCCCCCGGGGACGTAACTATGGCTACACCTTC. Together with reference TRBV5-8 and TRBJ1-2, the CDR3 gives the full variable domain: EAGVTQSPTHLIKTRGQQATLRCSPISGHTSVYWYQQALGLGLQFLLWYDEGEERNRGNFPPRFSGRQFPNYSSELNVNALELEDSALYLCASSPRGRNYGYTFGSGTRLTVV.

The V call is TRBV28, the J call TRBJ2-3; 9 bases map to TRBD2. This CDR3 contains 17 residues. The germline CDR1 and CDR2 sequences are MDHEN and SYDVKM. The V and J ends lost 2 bases and 5 bases, in that order; junction bases with no gene match: 11. CDR3 residues: CASSLGGAGGPLDTQYF. DNA of the CDR3: TGTGCCAGCAGTTTAGGGGGGGCGGGAGGGCCTTTAGATACGCAGTATTTT.

The rearrangement links TRBV5-6 to TRBJ2-1; the D is unclear. V gave up 1 base and J gave up 10 bases, with 15 bases separating them. Germline CDR1 is SGHDT and CDR2 is YYEEEE. This CDR3 has 14 amino acids. The CDR3 DNA reads as TGTGCCAGCAGCTTGAGTCAGCGAACCTCCGAGCAGTTCTTC. It specifies CASSLSQRTSEQFF.

The V gene is TRBV6-4, the J gene TRBJ2-5; D is possibly TRBD1 or TRBD2 (6 bases each). This CDR3 contains 13 residues. The germline gives CDR1 MRHNA, CDR2 SNTAGT. V lost 7 bases to trimming and J lost 4 bases, with 13 bases between them. In DNA form, the CDR3 reads TGTGCCAGCACCCGAGGGGGGACAGAGACCCAGTACTTC. This translates into CASTRGGTETQYF.

The chain has TRBV6-4 and TRBJ2-7; 15 positions match TRBD2. The germline V gene encodes CDR1 MRHNA and CDR2 SNTAGT. The ends lost 9 bases at V and 3 bases at J; junction bases unmatched: 12. This CDR3 contains 17 residues. The CDR3 coding sequence is TGTGCCAGGAGAATAACAGAGGGACTAGCGGGAGGCTACGAGCAGTACTTC. The encoded protein is CARRITEGLAGGYEQYF.

In DNA form, the CDR3 reads TGTGCCAGCAGTTACTCCGGGGGCGCTGGCTACGAGCAGTACTTC. It is translated as CASSYSGGAGYEQYF. This chain connects TRBV6-5 to TRBJ2-7; possibly TRBD1 or TRBD2 for D (6 bases each). There are 15 residues in the CDR3. Germline V gene data show CDR1 as MNHEY and CDR2 as SVGAGI. The V end was cut by 0 bases, the J end by 3 bases, with 12 bases between.

The chain joins TRBV5-1 to TRBJ2-3; perhaps TRBD1 as D (6 bases). The V end lost 0 bases, the J end lost 1 base, and 9 bases lay between the germline ends. This CDR3 has 15 residues. CDR1 SGHRS and CDR2 YFSETQ come from the germline V gene. This chain's CDR3 is CASSLGGGGTDTQYF. As DNA, the CDR3 is TGCGCCAGCAGCTTGGGAGGGGGAGGCACAGATACGCAGTATTTT.

This clone was found once. The gene calls are TRBV9 and TRBJ2-6, with 7 bases fitting TRBD2. After removal of 4 bases from V and 0 bases from J, the junction contained 10 bases not matched to a gene. Germline V gene lookup returns CDR1 SGDLS and CDR2 YYNGEE. This CDR3 comprises 18 residues. Written as DNA, the CDR3 is TGTGCCAGCAGCCTCCAACCGGGGGGACTCTCTGGGGCCAACGTCCTGACTTTC. Protein: CASSLQPGGLSGANVLTF.

The chain carries TRBV19 and TRBJ1-1; TRBD1 is a possible D gene (5 bases). Trimming cost V 3 bases and J 5 bases, with 10 bases left between them. The CDR3 length is 13 residues. Germline V gene data show CDR1 as LNHDA and CDR2 as SQIVND (reference sequence). CDR3 nucleotides: TGTGCCAGTAGTATGGCAGGGAGGACTGAAGCTTTCTTT. Amino acid sequence: CASSMAGRTEAFF.

This clone was observed a single time. The rearrangement joins TRBV6-5 to TRBJ1-1; D remains unclear. The germline V gene has CDR1 MNHEY and CDR2 SVGAGI. CDR3 length: 13 amino acids. Between the trimmed V and J ends, which lost 4 bases and 3 bases, there was a span of 9 bases. The CDR3 DNA reads TGTGCCAGCAGTTCTCTCGGGCACACTGAAGCTTTCTTT. Its protein is CASSSLGHTEAFF.

This chain connects TRBV11-1 to TRBJ2-3; TRBD2 aligns across 14 bases. The ends lost 4 bases at V and 7 bases at J; junction bases unmatched: 4. The CDR3 covers 15 residues. Germline CDR1 reads SGHAT; CDR2 reads FQDESV (reference sequence). CDR3: CASSSTSGRGNTQYF. The DNA of the CDR3 is TGTGCCAGCAGCTCGACTAGCGGGAGGGGAAATACGCAGTATTTT.

The V call is TRBV7-9, the J call TRBJ1-6; D is unclear. This CDR3 comprises 15 residues. V was cut by 4 bases and J by 1 base, with 8 bases left in between. CDR1 is SEHNR, CDR2 FQNEAQ, per germline (reference sequence). The CDR3 region has the DNA TGTGCCAGCAGCTCCTGGGAGTCCTATAATTCACCCCTCCACTTT. Its translation is CASSSWESYNSPLHF.

The chain combines TRBV6-1 with TRBJ2-5; TRBD1 agrees at 7 bases. The J call is doubtful: the DNA matches TRBJ2-7 better. The germline V gene has CDR1 MNHNS and CDR2 SASEGT. The CDR3 spans 13 residues. As DNA, the CDR3 is TGTGCCAGCAGTGCGAACAGGGGCTACGAGCAGTACTTC. It encodes CASSANRGYEQYF.

The chain links TRBV28 to TRBJ1-5; the match to TRBD1 covers 7 bases. Germline V lookup: CDR1 MDHEN, CDR2 SYDVKM. V shed 2 bases and J 0 bases; nucleotides not matched to a gene: 4. The CDR3 is 16 amino acids. This CDR3 reads CASSLRDSYSNQPQHF. The CDR3 bases are TGTGCCAGCAGTTTAAGGGACAGCTATAGCAATCAGCCCCAGCATTTT.

The rearrangement uses TRBV7-2 and TRBJ2-1, with a weak D call TRBD2 (6 bases). The CDR3 sequence is 14 residues long. V lost 5 bases to trimming and J lost 7 bases, with 15 bases between them. Germline lookup yields CDR1 SGHTA and CDR2 FQGNSA. CDR3 protein: CASSRPGTGNEQFF. CDR3 DNA sequence: TGTGCCAGCAGCCGACCCGGGACTGGTAATGAGCAGTTCTTC.

The chain is built from TRBV2 and TRBJ2-7; D gene unclear. Trimming left V 4 bases short and J 0 bases short, with 7 bases between. Germline-derived CDR1 and CDR2 are SNHLY and FYNNEI. The length of the CDR3 is 13 residues. The CDR3 region is CASSVHLSYEQYF. CDR3 sequence (DNA): TGTGCCAGCAGTGTGCACCTCTCCTACGAGCAGTACTTC.

V is TRBV5-1 and J is TRBJ2-3, with TRBD1 matching 7 bases. V gave up 0 bases and J gave up 7 bases; unmatched junction bases: 5. CDR1 is SGHRS and CDR2 is YFSETQ in the germline V gene. CDR3 length: 14 amino acids. For the CDR3, the DNA is TGCGCCAGCAGCTTGGGGGACAGCTCGAATACGCAGTATTTT. Amino acid sequence: CASSLGDSSNTQYF.

The chain links TRBV10-3 to TRBJ2-7; 11 nucleotides line up with TRBD2. The V segment lost 7 bases and the J segment 2 bases; nucleotides outside the gene matches: 7. This CDR3 comprises 15 residues. CDR1 and CDR2 from the germline V gene are ENHRY and SYGVKD. CDR3 loop: CAITLTSGTPYEQYF. CDR3 in DNA: TGTGCCATCACCCTGACTAGCGGGACTCCCTACGAGCAGTACTTC.

The V gene is TRBV7-3, the J gene TRBJ2-7; 16 bases are shared with TRBD2. The germline CDR1 and CDR2 sequences are SGHTA and FQGTGA. There are 16 residues in the CDR3. Losses at the gene ends were 4 bases for V and 6 bases for J; bases not matched to a gene: 6. As DNA, the CDR3 is TGTGCCAGCAGCTCGGGACTAGCGGGAGGGCCGTTCGAGCAGTACTTC. Translated: CASSSGLAGGPFEQYF.

The genes are TRBV28 and TRBJ1-1, with D maybe TRBD1 (5 bases). The CDR3 totals 15 residues. The germline CDR1 and CDR2 sequences are MDHEN and SYDVKM. The V gene lost 5 bases and the J gene lost 5 bases, with 18 bases spanning the gap. The CDR3 bases are TGTGCCAGCAGTAATGGGGCAGAAGGGGCGACTGAAGCTTTCTTT. Its translation: CASSNGAEGATEAFF.

The chain is built from TRBV11-2 and TRBJ2-7; 9 bases match TRBD1. Germline V gene sequence: CDR1 SGHAT, CDR2 FQNNGV. The length of the CDR3 is 15 residues. Trimming cost V 5 bases and J 4 bases; bases outside gene matches: 9. CDR3 residues: CASSPGTGFSYEQYF. CDR3 sequence (DNA): TGTGCCAGCAGCCCCGGGACAGGGTTTAGTTACGAGCAGTACTTC.

This clone showed up just once. V is TRBV4-1 and J is TRBJ1-5; D call uncertain. This CDR3 region has 13 residues. Germline CDR1 reads MGHRA; CDR2 reads YSYEKL. Trimming removed 0 bases from V and 3 bases from J, with 3 bases in between. CDR3 amino acids: CASSQDDNQPQHF. In nucleotides, the CDR3 is TGCGCCAGCAGCCAAGATGACAATCAGCCCCAGCATTTT.

This chain joins TRBV7-2 and TRBJ2-7; D might be TRBD2 (6 bases). Deletions cut 7 bases from V and 2 bases from J, with 15 bases between. This CDR3 has 14 residues. The germline gives CDR1 SGHTA, CDR2 FQGNSA. DNA of the CDR3: TGTGCCAGCACACGACAAGGCGGGACCTACGAGCAGTACTTC. This translates into CASTRQGGTYEQYF.

A single count supports this clone. V and J are TRBV10-3 and TRBJ1-1; 7 nucleotides agree with TRBD1. V lost 6 bases, J lost 6 bases, and 4 bases stayed unmatched. The CDR3 consists of 12 residues. Germline V gene sequence: CDR1 ENHRY, CDR2 SYGVKD. CDR3 protein: CAIRQGPSEAFF. As DNA, the CDR3 is TGTGCCATCAGACAGGGGCCGTCTGAAGCTTTCTTT.

This clone occurred a few times. This chain connects TRBV29-1 to TRBJ2-5; TRBD2 matches at 8 bases. Germline CDR1 reads SQVTM; CDR2 reads ANQGSEA. CDR3 length equals 13 residues. Trimming removed 4 bases from V and 4 bases from J; junction bases left unmatched: 5. The chain's CDR3 is CSVGVAGGETQYF. Here the CDR3 DNA reads TGCAGCGTTGGGGTGGCGGGAGGAGAGACCCAGTACTTC.

In DNA, the CDR3 is TGTGCCAGCAGTTTACGCCTACAGGGTGGCGTTCGGGGAACCTACGAGCAGTACTTC. Protein sequence: CASSLRLQGGVRGTYEQYF. The chain joins TRBV28 to TRBJ2-7; D is possibly TRBD1 (6 bases). The CDR3 runs 19 residues. The V gene lost 2 bases and the J gene lost 2 bases, with 25 bases spanning the gap. Germline values: CDR1 MDHEN, CDR2 SYDVKM.

This chain connects TRBV7-2 to TRBJ1-5; D is unresolved. Germline CDR1 SGHTA, CDR2 FQGNSA. The ends were cut back, 5 bases at V and 1 base at J, with 15 bases in the middle. The CDR3 extends over 16 amino acids. In DNA, the CDR3 is TGTGCCAGCAGCCCACTAGGGTTTCAGAGCAATCAGCCCCAGCATTTT. This gives the protein CASSPLGFQSNQPQHF.

The chain joins TRBV6-6 to TRBJ2-7; 13 bases are a match to TRBD2. The germline V gene encodes CDR1 MNHNY and CDR2 SVGAGI (reference sequence). With V trimmed by 5 bases and J by 6 bases, 7 bases remained unmatched. The CDR3 loop spans 15 amino acids. The CDR3 DNA reads TGTGCCAGCAGTCCGCGGACTAGCGGGAGTGGCGAGCAGTACTTC. Protein sequence: CASSPRTSGSGEQYF.